One sample yielded the 13 T cell receptor beta chains listed below, sequenced in a study of blood T cell repertoires in COVID-19. Profiled with immunoSEQ multiplex PCR; TCRdb holds only in-frame clones, not every one. The sample carries around 250,000 clones, around 90% recorded once. The sequencing input was PBMCs or T cells enriched from blood (not recorded which). The receptors here all came from a human donor in a cohort exposed to, infected with or recovered from COVID-19 (not recorded which). The donor label of this sample is uncertain.

The V gene is TRBV11-2, the J gene TRBJ1-1; D remains ambiguous. This CDR3 comprises 12 residues. Trimming removed 7 bases from V and 1 base from J, with 7 bases in between. Germline loops: CDR1 SGHAT, CDR2 FQNNGV. DNA of the CDR3: TGTGCCAGCACCGGAGCGAACACTGAAGCTTTCTTT. This gives the protein CASTGANTEAFF.

The chain is built from TRBV27 and TRBJ1-1; tentative D call: TRBD1 (6 bases). Between the trimmed V and J ends, which lost 3 bases and 3 bases, there was a span of 14 bases. The germline V gene encodes CDR1 MNHEY and CDR2 SMNVEV (reference sequence). The length of the CDR3 is 15 residues. CDR3 nucleotides: TGTGCCAGCAGTTTGTCCGGACAGATTGACACTGAAGCTTTCTTT. This translates into CASSLSGQIDTEAFF.

The chain recombines TRBV9 with TRBJ2-2, with 7 bases aligning to TRBD2. Looked up from germline, CDR1 is SGDLS and CDR2 is YYNGEE. Unmatched junction bases numbered 11, after V lost 3 bases and J lost 3 bases. This CDR3 is built from 17 residues. The CDR3 here is CASSDRLGGGDTGELFF. CDR3 in DNA: TGTGCCAGCAGCGATAGATTGGGCGGGGGAGACACCGGGGAGCTGTTTTTT.

The chain couples TRBV4-3 to TRBJ2-3, with D perhaps TRBD1 (5 bases). The CDR3 totals 16 residues. V was shortened by 1 base and J by 2 bases, with 13 bases between the two germline ends. From germline, CDR1 is LGHNA and CDR2 YSLEER. This chain's CDR3 is CASSQVTTDITDTQYF. The CDR3 DNA reads TGCGCCAGCAGCCAAGTGACAACGGACATCACAGATACGCAGTATTTT.

This chain links TRBV9 with TRBJ2-3; 7 positions match TRBD1. This CDR3 is 19 amino acids long. The V segment lost 5 bases and the J segment 1 base; nucleotides outside the gene matches: 19. The germline V gene encodes CDR1 SGDLS and CDR2 YYNGEE. For the CDR3, the DNA is TGTGCCAGCAGTGGATACTCGGGACAGCCAGAAGGGGGCACAGATACGCAGTATTTT. Translated: CASSGYSGQPEGGTDTQYF.

V gene TRBV24-1 combines with J gene TRBJ2-1; D might be TRBD1 (6 bases). V shed 2 bases and J shed 6 bases, with 10 bases lying between them. Germline lookup yields CDR1 KGHDR and CDR2 SFDVKD. The CDR3 totals 14 residues. CDR3 loop: CATSDSGTSNEQFF. The CDR3 DNA is TGTGCCACCAGTGATTCCGGGACAAGCAATGAGCAGTTCTTC.

The J gene is TRBJ2-3, the V gene TRBV11-2; D is ambiguous. Looked up from germline, CDR1 is SGHAT and CDR2 is FQNNGV. The CDR3 has 13 residues. The V end was cut by 7 bases, the J end by 6 bases, with 14 bases between. In DNA form, the CDR3 reads TGTGCCAGCACCCTAACTCCCAGGGATACGCAGTATTTT. Its translation is CASTLTPRDTQYF.

The chain employs TRBV14 and TRBJ2-7, with 10 positions matching TRBD1. J was trimmed by 4 bases and V by 4 bases; bases with no gene match: 4. The CDR3 length is 14 residues. Per germline, CDR1 SGHDN and CDR2 FVKESK. The CDR3 sequence is CASSRDRGKYEQYF. CDR3 bases: TGTGCCAGCAGCCGGGACAGGGGCAAGTACGAGCAGTACTTC.

The chain's CDR3 is CATKGQGPMGTGYTF. CDR3 coding DNA: TGTGCCACGAAGGGACAGGGCCCTATGGGAACCGGCTACACCTTC. The J gene is TRBJ1-2, the V gene TRBV5-4; 9 nucleotides match TRBD1. V lost 9 bases to trimming and J lost 8 bases; unmatched junction nucleotides: 17. The CDR3 has 15 amino acids. From germline, CDR1 is SGHNT and CDR2 YYREEE (reference sequence).

The chain recombines TRBV18 with TRBJ2-1; 7 bases line up with TRBD1. CDR1 KGHSH and CDR2 LQKENI come from the germline V gene. This CDR3 has 16 amino acids. V shed 6 bases, J shed 2 bases, and the junction held 10 bases outside the gene matches. The CDR3 nucleotides are TGTGCCAGCTCCCCGATGAGACAGGGACCCTACAATGAGCAGTTCTTC. Protein sequence: CASSPMRQGPYNEQFF.

The chain uses TRBV5-4 and TRBJ2-7, with 7 bases aligning to TRBD1. Trimming took 1 base from V and 7 from J; bases not matched to a gene: 2. The CDR3 length is 12 residues. Germline CDR1 is SGHNT and CDR2 is YYREEE (reference sequence). The CDR3 sequence is CASSLRQGEQYF. CDR3 DNA: TGTGCCAGCAGCTTGAGACAGGGAGAGCAGTACTTC.

J is TRBJ2-6 and V is TRBV7-9; 7 bases are shared with TRBD1. The CDR3 consists of 18 residues. The trim removed 4 bases at V and 0 bases at J, leaving 9 bases unmatched. Looked up from germline, CDR1 is SEHNR and CDR2 is FQNEAQ (reference sequence). CDR3 in DNA: TGTGCCAGCAGCTCGGACAGGCGTAGGCCCTCTGGGGCCAACGTCCTGACTTTC. It codes for CASSSDRRRPSGANVLTF.

The chain employs TRBV4-1 and TRBJ2-7; 9 nucleotides agree with TRBD1. V lost 1 base to trimming and J lost 0 bases; unmatched junction nucleotides: 1. Per the germline V gene, CDR1 is MGHRA and CDR2 is YSYEKL. The CDR3 has 15 amino acids. The DNA of the CDR3 is TGCGCCAGCAGCCAAGGACAGGGGGTCTCCTACGAGCAGTACTTC. Encoded protein: CASSQGQGVSYEQYF.